Shown below are 8 T cell receptor beta chains from a single sample sequenced in a study of T-cell memory formation after mild COVID-19 (dated by TCRdb to 2020 to 2023). Library preparation was by 5' RACE. The data were produced on an Illumina NovaSeq 6000. TCRdb reprocessed the public reads (quality trimming at Q25 with fastp, clone calling with MiXCR) and kept in-frame beta chains. Duplicate CDR3 protein sequences are folded into a single record with the most common DNA and genes. This sample lists fewer than 140,000 distinct CDR3 sequences; around 12% were detected once. The ten largest clonotypes hold around 30% of the sample. What was sequenced was PBMCs or a T cell subset sorted from them (not recorded which). All receptors come from an adult woman who had mild COVID-19 (a few samples of this study predate the infection). The sample titles of this study are shuffled in the database, so cell type and time point are left out; the donor was told from shared clones.

The chain is built from TRBV9 and TRBJ1-2, with D uncertain. The CDR3 covers 12 residues. V was cut by 3 bases and J by 5 bases, with 8 bases left in between. CDR1 and CDR2 (germline): SGDLS, YYNGEE. CDR3 coding DNA: TGTGCCAGCAGCGCCGCAACGTATGGCTACACCTTC. It codes for CASSAATYGYTF. The full variable domain, completed using reference TRBV9 and TRBJ1-2, is DSGVTQTPKHLITATGQRVTLRCSPRSGDLSVYWYQQSLDQGLQFLIQYYNGEERAKGNILERFSAQQFPDLHSELNLSSLELGDSALYFCASSAATYGYTFGSGTRLTVV.

The chain couples TRBV5-1 to TRBJ2-1, with D unresolved. The CDR3 totals 14 residues. Germline V gene sequence: CDR1 SGHRS, CDR2 YFSETQ. The V gene lost 0 bases and the J gene lost 3 bases, with 7 bases spanning the gap. The CDR3 sequence is CASSLGEFYNEQFF. DNA for the CDR3: TGCGCCAGCAGCTTGGGAGAATTCTACAATGAGCAGTTCTTC.

This clonotype was seen more than once but under ten times. The chain uses TRBV7-9 and TRBJ2-1; D may be TRBD1 or TRBD2 (5 bases each). V lost 7 bases to trimming and J lost 3 bases, with 13 bases between them. CDR1 is SEHNR and CDR2 is FQNEAQ in the germline V gene (reference sequence). CDR3 size: 14 residues. CDR3 amino acids: CASNWGSSYNEQFF. CDR3 in DNA: TGTGCCAGCAATTGGGGGAGTAGCTACAATGAGCAGTTCTTC.

This clonotype appeared a few times. The V and J genes are TRBV6-6 and TRBJ1-1; D unresolved. V lost 0 bases and J 2 bases, leaving 7 bases between the germline ends. Germline CDR1 reads MNHNY; CDR2 reads SVGAGI (reference sequence). The CDR3 has 14 amino acids. The CDR3 loop is CASSYSQLNTEAFF. CDR3 coding DNA: TGTGCCAGCAGTTACTCACAGCTAAACACTGAAGCTTTCTTT.

This clonotype was counted between two and nine times. V usage is TRBV9 and J usage is TRBJ2-2, with D unresolved. V lost 3 bases, J lost 5 bases, and 14 bases lay in between. The CDR3 length is 15 residues. From germline, CDR1 is SGDLS and CDR2 YYNGEE. CDR3 sequence reads: CASSASEEETGELFF. The CDR3 coding sequence is TGTGCCAGCAGCGCGAGTGAGGAAGAGACCGGGGAGCTGTTTTTT. The full variable domain, rest sourced from reference TRBV9 and TRBJ2-2, is DSGVTQTPKHLITATGQRVTLRCSPRSGDLSVYWYQQSLDQGLQFLIQYYNGEERAKGNILERFSAQQFPDLHSELNLSSLELGDSALYFCASSASEEETGELFFGEGSRLTVL.

In its sample, this clonotype was seen a few times. This chain uses TRBV3-1 with TRBJ2-3, with D uncertain. CDR3 length equals 14 residues. CDR1 and CDR2 from the germline V gene are LGHDT and YNNKEL (reference sequence). With 0 bases removed from V and 2 bases from J, the gap between germline ends came to 6 bases. The DNA for the CDR3 is TGTGCCAGCAGCCAAGAGCGGCCCACAGATACGCAGTATTTT. It encodes CASSQERPTDTQYF.

The chain employs TRBV7-6 and TRBJ2-3; the D gene is possibly TRBD2 (5 bases). Germline CDR1 SGHVS, CDR2 FNYEAQ. V lost 3 bases and J lost 2, with 9 bases in between. The CDR3 covers 14 residues. The CDR3 sequence is CASSFYGITDTQYF. CDR3 nucleotides: TGTGCCAGCAGCTTCTACGGGATCACAGATACGCAGTATTTT.

This clonotype was observed a handful of times. The gene calls are TRBV7-6 and TRBJ2-7; D perhaps matches TRBD1 (5 bases). Looked up from germline, CDR1 is SGHVS and CDR2 is FNYEAQ. V was clipped by 2 bases and J by 5 bases, with 19 bases between them. This CDR3 region has 16 residues. The DNA of the CDR3 is TGTGCCAGCAGCTTAAAGTTGTCAGGCAGGGCGGACGAGCAGTACTTC. Its translation: CASSLKLSGRADEQYF.